These 17 T cell receptor beta chains were all obtained from the same sample, sequenced in a study of Ad26.COV2.S vaccination and SARS-CoV-2 variants. Profiling relied on immunoSEQ multiplex PCR, and the TCRdb table lists in-frame clones only, not all of them. The repertoire holds 350,000 to 500,000 clones, with 90% as singletons. Stated treatment: around 19 received Ad26.COV2.S at low or high dose, single or two shots; about 5 received placebo; per-sample allocation not given. Day 63 following the first vaccine or placebo injection was when the samples were taken. The sample was peripheral blood, taken in a trial of Ad26.COV2.S vaccine versus placebo. The origin of the receptors is a person between 18 and 65 years old who received the Ad26.COV2.S COVID-19 vaccine or a placebo.

V usage is TRBV27 and J usage is TRBJ2-7; D is undetermined. The V end was cut by 6 bases, the J end by 0 bases, with 12 bases between. This CDR3 contains 14 residues. Germline values: CDR1 MNHEY, CDR2 SMNVEV (reference sequence). The CDR3 nucleotides read TGTGCCAGCAGAATTACGACGGGCTCCTACGAGCAGTACTTC. Translating gives CASRITTGSYEQYF.

The CDR3 nucleotides read TGTGCCAGCAGCCATGGGAATGAGCAGTTCTTC. Translating gives CASSHGNEQFF. V usage is TRBV11-3 and J usage is TRBJ2-1; D gene uncertain. CDR1 SGHNT and CDR2 YENEEA come from the germline V gene. There are 11 residues in the CDR3. V dropped 5 bases and J dropped 7 bases, with 6 bases sitting between them. Drawing the rest from reference TRBV11-3 and TRBJ2-1, the complete variable domain is EAGVVQSPRYKIIEKKQPVAFWCNPISGHNTLYWYLQNLGQGPELLIRYENEEAVDDSQLPKDRFSAERLKGVDSTLKIQPAELGDSAVYLCASSHGNEQFFGPGTRLTVL.

V and J are TRBV7-2 and TRBJ1-5; D unclear. This CDR3 is 13 amino acids long. Trimming removed 1 base at V and 7 bases at J, with 8 bases between. CDR1 SGHTA and CDR2 FQGNSA come from the germline V gene. The CDR3 loop reads CASSLEGWQPQHF. The CDR3 DNA follows: TGTGCCAGCAGCTTAGAGGGATGGCAGCCCCAGCATTTT.

This clone was seen a single time. V is TRBV27 and J is TRBJ2-1; tentative D call: TRBD1 (6 bases). Germline lookup yields CDR1 MNHEY and CDR2 SMNVEV (reference sequence). Trimming removed 1 base from V and 7 bases from J, with 11 bases in between. The CDR3 has 14 amino acids. This chain's CDR3 is CASSLYRDGNEQFF. In DNA, the CDR3 is TGTGCCAGCAGTTTATACAGGGATGGGAATGAGCAGTTCTTC.

The V and J genes are TRBV28 and TRBJ1-5; D not certain. This CDR3 is built from 16 residues. V shed 3 bases and J shed 4 bases, with 16 bases lying between them. From germline, CDR1 is MDHEN and CDR2 SYDVKM. CDR3 loop: CASSLMVAGGNQPQHF. CDR3 bases: TGTGCCAGCAGTTTGATGGTGGCAGGAGGGAATCAGCCCCAGCATTTT.

In regard to this clone: Distinct nucleotide sequences in the sample also encode this CDR3. The rearrangement joins TRBV27 to TRBJ2-3; 10 positions match TRBD2. The CDR3 has 15 amino acids. The J segment lost 5 bases and the V segment lost 3 bases, leaving 5 bases of the junction unmatched. Germline-derived CDR1 and CDR2 are MNHEY and SMNVEV (reference sequence). The CDR3 here is CASSFLAGAGDTQYF. CDR3 sequence (DNA): TGTGCCAGCAGTTTCCTAGCGGGAGCGGGAGATACGCAGTATTTT.

The rearrangement uses TRBV7-9 and TRBJ2-2; D is unresolved. The CDR3 totals 16 residues. V gave up 1 base and J gave up 0 bases, with 9 bases separating them. Germline V gives CDR1 SEHNR, CDR2 FQNEAQ (reference sequence). In DNA, the CDR3 is TGTGCCAGCAGCTTAGTGGGCGGAGCGAACACCGGGGAGCTGTTTTTT. Its protein product is CASSLVGGANTGELFF. The variable domain in full, with the rest retrieved from reference TRBV7-9 and TRBJ2-2, is DTGVSQNPRHKITKRGQNVTFRCDPISEHNRLYWYRQTLGQGPEFLTYFQNEAQLEKSRLLSDRFSAERPKGSFSTLEIQRTEQGDSAMYLCASSLVGGANTGELFFGEGSRLTVL.

The chain recombines TRBV4-2 with TRBJ2-3; TRBD2 is a possible D gene (6 bases). There are 14 residues in the CDR3. CDR1 is LGHNA and CDR2 is YNFKEQ in the germline V gene. V shed 1 base and J shed 5 bases, with 10 bases lying between them. The CDR3 spells CASSQGLEGDTQYF. The CDR3 nucleotides are TGTGCCAGCAGCCAAGGACTAGAGGGAGATACGCAGTATTTT.

The chain links TRBV7-9 to TRBJ2-2; D is possibly TRBD2 (6 bases). V was shortened by 6 bases and J by 13 bases, with 27 bases between the two germline ends. The CDR3 totals 16 residues. The germline V gene has CDR1 SEHNR and CDR2 FQNEAQ (reference sequence). The CDR3 loop reads CASSTPSLADPTGLFF. The CDR3 region has the DNA TGTGCCAGCAGTACCCCTAGTTTAGCGGATCCGACGGGGCTGTTTTTT.

V and J are TRBV28 and TRBJ2-7, with 8 bases identical to TRBD1. CDR1 is MDHEN, CDR2 SYDVKM, per germline. The J segment lost 2 bases and the V segment lost 6 bases, leaving 6 bases of the junction unmatched. The CDR3 runs to 14 residues. CDR3 nucleotides: TGTGCCAGCAGATGGACAGGGCCGACCTACGAGCAGTACTTC. Amino acids: CASRWTGPTYEQYF.

V and J are TRBV5-1 and TRBJ2-1; 8 bases map to TRBD2. After removal of 2 bases from V and 5 bases from J, the junction contained 3 bases not matched to a gene. The germline V gene encodes CDR1 SGHRS and CDR2 YFSETQ. The CDR3 is 14 amino acids. The CDR3 reads CASSFGGLDNEQFF. CDR3 bases: TGCGCCAGCAGCTTTGGGGGACTAGACAATGAGCAGTTCTTC.

The rearrangement joins TRBV6-5 to TRBJ1-3, with TRBD1 as a possible D gene (5 bases). Germline lookup yields CDR1 MNHEY and CDR2 SVGAGI. Trimming pared 8 bases from V and 3 bases from J, leaving 11 bases between. This CDR3 is built from 13 residues. The CDR3 DNA is TGTGCCAGCCGGAGGGGAGTTGGAAACACCATATATTTT. The encoded protein is CASRRGVGNTIYF.

This chain joins TRBV3-1 (or the pseudogene TRBV3-2) and TRBJ1-5; D gene unclear. The length of the CDR3 is 14 residues. The germline V gene has CDR1 LGHDT and CDR2 YNNKEL (reference sequence). The V and J ends lost 2 bases and 7 bases respectively, with 12 bases between them. The CDR3 DNA reads TGTGCCAGCAGCCAACAAGGGATGAGCCAGCCCCAGCATTTT. It specifies CASSQQGMSQPQHF.

V usage is TRBV15 and J usage is TRBJ2-1, with 13 bases aligning to TRBD2. This CDR3 contains 18 residues. Germline-derived CDR1 and CDR2 are LNHNV and YYDKDF (reference sequence). V shed 3 bases and J 7 bases; nucleotides not matched to a gene: 12. The DNA of the CDR3 is TGTGCCACCAGCAGCGAGCCACCCGGGACTAGCGGGAAGAATGAGCAGTTCTTC. Translating gives CATSSEPPGTSGKNEQFF.

This chain links TRBV7-3 with TRBJ2-7, with unresolved D. CDR3 length equals 13 residues. The V gene's germline CDR1 is SGHTA and CDR2 FQGTGA. V lost 4 bases, J lost 3 bases, and 10 bases lay in between. CDR3 residues: CASSSASIYEQYF. DNA of the CDR3: TGTGCCAGCAGCTCCGCCAGTATCTACGAGCAGTACTTC.

The chain recombines TRBV20-1 with TRBJ2-3; unclear D gene. The CDR3 consists of 11 residues. Germline-derived CDR1 and CDR2 are DFQATT and SNEGSKA (reference sequence). Trimming removed 4 bases at V and 4 bases at J, with 6 bases between. CDR3 region: CSATLPDTQYF. The CDR3, as DNA: TGCAGTGCTACCCTCCCAGATACGCAGTATTTT.

The chain combines TRBV9 with TRBJ2-1; 9 bases are shared with TRBD2. This CDR3 has 14 amino acids. Germline CDR1 reads SGDLS; CDR2 reads YYNGEE. The ends lost 4 bases at V and 5 bases at J; junction bases unmatched: 4. The CDR3 protein is CASSSSGSHNEQFF. In DNA, the CDR3 is TGTGCCAGCAGCAGTAGCGGGAGTCACAATGAGCAGTTCTTC.